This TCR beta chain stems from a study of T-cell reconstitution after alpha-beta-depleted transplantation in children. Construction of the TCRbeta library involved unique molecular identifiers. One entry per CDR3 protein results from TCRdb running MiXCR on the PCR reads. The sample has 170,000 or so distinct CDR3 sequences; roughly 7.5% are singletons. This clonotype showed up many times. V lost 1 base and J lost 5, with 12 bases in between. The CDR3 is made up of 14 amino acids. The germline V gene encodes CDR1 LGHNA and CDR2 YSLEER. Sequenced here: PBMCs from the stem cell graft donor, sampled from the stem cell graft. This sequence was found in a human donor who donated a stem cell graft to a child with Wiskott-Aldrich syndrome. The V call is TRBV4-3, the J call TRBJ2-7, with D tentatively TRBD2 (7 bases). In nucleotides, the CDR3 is TGCGCCAGCAGCCAAGGTTGGGGGGGCCACGAGCAGTACTTC. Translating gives CASSQGWGGHEQYF.